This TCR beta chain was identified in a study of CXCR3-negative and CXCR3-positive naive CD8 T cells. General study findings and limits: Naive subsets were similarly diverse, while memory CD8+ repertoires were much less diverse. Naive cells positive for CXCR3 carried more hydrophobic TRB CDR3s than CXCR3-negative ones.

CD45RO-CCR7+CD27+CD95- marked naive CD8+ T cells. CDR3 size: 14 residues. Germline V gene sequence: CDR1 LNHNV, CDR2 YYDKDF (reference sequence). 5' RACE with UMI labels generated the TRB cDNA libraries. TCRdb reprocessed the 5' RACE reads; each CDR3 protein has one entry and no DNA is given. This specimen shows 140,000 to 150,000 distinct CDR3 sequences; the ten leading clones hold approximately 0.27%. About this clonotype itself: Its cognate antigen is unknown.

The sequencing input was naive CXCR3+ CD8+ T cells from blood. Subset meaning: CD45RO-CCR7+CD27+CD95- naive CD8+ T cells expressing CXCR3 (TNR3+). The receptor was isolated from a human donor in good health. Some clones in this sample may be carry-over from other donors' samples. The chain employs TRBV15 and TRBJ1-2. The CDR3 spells CATSRDGIDYGYTF.